This T cell receptor (beta chain) was retrieved from a study of blood T cell repertoires in COVID-19. Study-level background: PBMCs, B-cell-depleted T cells, or T cells were the source of the cDNA or gDNA that made up the material.

In assigning cohorts, the study relied on participant-reported clinical history. TCRdb's copy holds only in-frame clones and misses some; the assay was immunoSEQ multiplex PCR. The sample gives approximately 140,000 clones, roughly 90% of which show up once; approximately 1.2% is in the top ten. CDR1 and CDR2 from the germline V gene are KGHSH and LQKENI. Unmatched junction bases numbered 6, after V lost 5 bases and J lost 4 bases. The CDR3 runs to 16 residues. This TCR came from a woman in her twenties or thirties with acute COVID-19. This chain uses TRBV18 with TRBJ2-3; 13 bases match TRBD2. The sequenced sample consisted of PBMCs or T cells enriched from blood (not recorded which). This CDR3 is CASSLTSGRLADTQYF. The CDR3 nucleotides are TGTGCCAGCTCATTGACTAGCGGGAGGTTAGCAGATACGCAGTATTTT.